The rows below give T cell receptor beta chains drawn from one sample of a study of blood T cells in healthy people across ages. TCRdb redid the calling of the 5' RACE reads with MiXCR, one entry per CDR3 protein. Of 800,000 or so distinct CDR3 sequences listed, roughly 25% are singletons. In addition, the sample was reused for a study of T cells of mothers and their children.

Sequencing was performed on blood. These receptors all stem from a boy between 10 and 17 years old in good health. The CDR3 runs from the conserved cysteine through the conserved F or W. Each record gives: J gene, D gene, clone size, V gene, CDR3 protein, CDR3 DNA. The D gene is left open where the match is weak. Expanded clones are given a class, and other clones once, few, many or no size at all.

j_call: TRBJ2-2; d_call: TRBD2; clone_size: -; v_call: TRBV12-3/TRBV12-4; cdr3_aa: CASSNTAGANTGELFF; cdr3_nt: TGTGCCAGCAGTAACACAGCGGGGGCGAACACCGGGGAGCTGTTTTTT
j_call: TRBJ1-1; d_call: -; clone_size: few; v_call: TRBV6-1; cdr3_aa: CASQTGWDTEAFF; cdr3_nt: TGTGCCAGCCAAACAGGGTGGGACACTGAAGCTTTCTTT
j_call: TRBJ2-5; d_call: TRBD2; clone_size: -; v_call: TRBV13; cdr3_aa: CASSSISGRDQETQYF; cdr3_nt: TGTGCCAGCAGCTCCATCAGCGGGAGGGACCAAGAGACCCAGTACTTC
j_call: TRBJ2-5; d_call: TRBD2; clone_size: few; v_call: TRBV4-1; cdr3_aa: CASSPGTSGTIREFF; cdr3_nt: TGCGCCAGCAGCCCCGGGACTAGCGGGACAATACGGGAGTTCTTC
j_call: TRBJ1-4; d_call: -; clone_size: few; v_call: TRBV12-3/TRBV12-4; cdr3_aa: CASTESTNEKLFF; cdr3_nt: TGTGCCAGCACGGAGTCAACTAATGAAAAACTGTTTTTT
j_call: TRBJ2-2; d_call: TRBD2; clone_size: few; v_call: TRBV7-3; cdr3_aa: CASSLMGLAGNTGELFF; cdr3_nt: TGTGCCAGCAGCTTAATGGGACTAGCGGGTAACACCGGGGAGCTGTTTTTT
j_call: TRBJ1-1; d_call: -; clone_size: many; v_call: TRBV5-8; cdr3_aa: CASSLMGGTEAFF; cdr3_nt: TGTGCCAGCAGCTTGATGGGGGGCACTGAAGCTTTCTTT
j_call: TRBJ2-1; d_call: TRBD2; clone_size: -; v_call: TRBV28; cdr3_aa: CASSSGTSGRFGNEQFF; cdr3_nt: TGTGCCAGCAGTTCAGGGACTAGCGGGAGGTTTGGCAATGAGCAGTTCTTC
j_call: TRBJ2-1; d_call: -; clone_size: -; v_call: TRBV29-1; cdr3_aa: CSGRGDSYNEQFF; cdr3_nt: TGCAGCGGGCGGGGAGACTCCTACAATGAGCAGTTCTTC
j_call: TRBJ2-7; d_call: -; clone_size: few; v_call: TRBV5-1; cdr3_aa: CASRPRVGAYEQYF; cdr3_nt: TGCGCCAGCAGGCCCCGGGTCGGGGCTTACGAGCAGTACTTC
j_call: TRBJ2-3; d_call: -; clone_size: many; v_call: TRBV20-1; cdr3_aa: CSARAGTSKYF; cdr3_nt: TGCAGTGCTAGAGCCGGGACTTCGAAGTATTTT
j_call: TRBJ2-7; d_call: TRBD2; clone_size: -; v_call: TRBV20-1; cdr3_aa: CSARNSGGVYEQYF; cdr3_nt: TGCAGTGCTAGAAACAGCGGGGGCGTCTACGAGCAGTACTTC
j_call: TRBJ2-7; d_call: -; clone_size: -; v_call: TRBV5-1; cdr3_aa: CASSVTGKGEQYF; cdr3_nt: TGCGCCAGCAGCGTAACAGGGAAGGGCGAGCAGTACTTC
j_call: TRBJ2-7; d_call: -; clone_size: few; v_call: TRBV29-1; cdr3_aa: CSVLGQGPGEQYF; cdr3_nt: TGCAGCGTTTTAGGGCAGGGGCCCGGGGAGCAGTACTTC
j_call: TRBJ1-5; d_call: TRBD1; clone_size: -; v_call: TRBV20-1; cdr3_aa: CSAQMAGGPNQPQHF; cdr3_nt: TGCAGTGCTCAAATGGCAGGGGGACCCAATCAGCCCCAGCATTTT
j_call: TRBJ2-1; d_call: TRBD2; clone_size: -; v_call: TRBV7-8; cdr3_aa: CASSFTQREGGEQFF; cdr3_nt: TGTGCCAGCAGCTTTACCCAGCGGGAGGGCGGGGAGCAGTTCTTC
j_call: TRBJ2-5; d_call: TRBD2; clone_size: few; v_call: TRBV7-2; cdr3_aa: CASSLVGSGGQETQYF; cdr3_nt: TGTGCCAGCAGCTTAGTCGGTAGCGGGGGCCAAGAGACCCAGTACTTC
j_call: TRBJ2-1; d_call: -; clone_size: few; v_call: TRBV29-1; cdr3_aa: CSVGDEQFF; cdr3_nt: TGCAGCGTTGGGGATGAGCAGTTCTTC
j_call: TRBJ2-5; d_call: -; clone_size: few; v_call: TRBV3-1; cdr3_aa: CASSQGPGIQETQYF; cdr3_nt: TGTGCCAGCAGCCAAGGGCCAGGCATACAAGAGACCCAGTACTTC
j_call: TRBJ2-7; d_call: -; clone_size: many; v_call: TRBV29-1; cdr3_aa: CSVLSDSYEQYF; cdr3_nt: TGCAGCGTTCTGTCCGACTCCTACGAGCAGTACTTC
j_call: TRBJ2-1; d_call: -; clone_size: few; v_call: TRBV7-9; cdr3_aa: CASSPEGYRQFF; cdr3_nt: TGTGCCAGCAGCCCCGAGGGGTATAGGCAGTTCTTC
j_call: TRBJ2-7; d_call: TRBD2; clone_size: -; v_call: TRBV6-5; cdr3_aa: CASSRGTSGGYEQYF; cdr3_nt: TGTGCCAGCAGCCGTGGGACTAGCGGGGGGTACGAGCAGTACTTC
j_call: TRBJ1-2; d_call: -; clone_size: few; v_call: TRBV20-1; cdr3_aa: CSALAEDYGYTF; cdr3_nt: TGCAGTGCCCTTGCTGAGGACTATGGCTACACCTTC
j_call: TRBJ2-5; d_call: TRBD1; clone_size: -; v_call: TRBV7-2; cdr3_aa: CASSIPGQGVETQYF; cdr3_nt: TGTGCCAGCAGCATTCCGGGACAGGGGGTTGAGACCCAGTACTTC
j_call: TRBJ2-5; d_call: -; clone_size: few; v_call: TRBV27; cdr3_aa: CASSWDRLGEQYF; cdr3_nt: TGTGCCAGCAGTTGGGACCGACTGGGAGAGCAGTACTTC
j_call: TRBJ1-4; d_call: TRBD1; clone_size: few; v_call: TRBV4-3; cdr3_aa: CASSQELPGGGEKLFF; cdr3_nt: TGCGCCAGCAGCCAAGAGTTACCAGGGGGAGGCGAAAAACTGTTTTTT
j_call: TRBJ2-1; d_call: -; clone_size: -; v_call: TRBV7-9; cdr3_aa: CASSFPRDGNNEQFF; cdr3_nt: TGTGCCAGCAGCTTCCCAAGGGACGGTAACAATGAGCAGTTCTTC
j_call: TRBJ2-5; d_call: -; clone_size: -; v_call: TRBV7-9; cdr3_aa: CASSPYDSQETQYF; cdr3_nt: TGTGCCAGCAGCCCATATGACAGCCAAGAGACCCAGTACTTC
j_call: TRBJ2-7; d_call: -; clone_size: -; v_call: TRBV5-1; cdr3_aa: CASSQTRDRLYEQYF; cdr3_nt: TGCGCCAGCAGCCAAACCCGGGACCGCCTCTACGAGCAGTACTTC
j_call: TRBJ2-5; d_call: -; clone_size: -; v_call: TRBV2; cdr3_aa: CASNPRLVALYEQSF; cdr3_nt: TGTGCCAGCAATCCCCGACTAGTAGCCCTCTACGAGCAGTCCTTC
j_call: TRBJ2-3; d_call: TRBD2; clone_size: -; v_call: TRBV7-2; cdr3_aa: CASSYARGVGTHTQYF; cdr3_nt: TGTGCCAGCAGCTACGCGCGGGGGGTGGGGACACATACGCAGTATTTT
j_call: TRBJ1-6; d_call: -; clone_size: -; v_call: TRBV4-3; cdr3_aa: CASSQDARGLGSPLHF; cdr3_nt: TGCGCCAGCAGCCAAGATGCCAGAGGCCTGGGTTCACCCCTCCACTTT
j_call: TRBJ2-1; d_call: -; clone_size: few; v_call: TRBV10-3; cdr3_aa: CAISGDIYNEQFF; cdr3_nt: TGTGCCATCAGCGGGGACATCTACAATGAGCAGTTCTTC
j_call: TRBJ1-5; d_call: TRBD1; clone_size: many; v_call: TRBV20-1; cdr3_aa: CSATDRGLLKEPQHF; cdr3_nt: TGCAGTGCTACAGACAGGGGCCTCCTCAAGGAGCCCCAGCATTTT
j_call: TRBJ1-1; d_call: TRBD1; clone_size: -; v_call: TRBV7-2; cdr3_aa: CASSIVGRGLERTEAFF; cdr3_nt: TGTGCCAGCAGCATAGTGGGCAGGGGGCTAGAAAGGACTGAAGCTTTCTTT